This TCR beta chain was sequenced during a study of T-cell reconstitution after alpha-beta-depleted transplantation in children. The study, taken as a whole, reports: After transplant, at about two months, alpha-beta T cells were reportedly derived from several hundred expanded graft clones. Surviving recipient cells, namely T cells and thymic progenitors, were the source of high day-60 TCRbeta diversity in some patients.

CDR1 SGDLS and CDR2 YYNGEE come from the germline V gene. The CDR3 covers 15 residues. Trimming pared 3 bases from V and 7 bases from J, leaving 17 bases between. There are a few counts of this clonotype. Its antigen is as yet unknown. Unique molecular identifiers were built into the TCRbeta library. TCRdb ran MiXCR on the PCR reads and lists one entry per CDR3 protein. Altogether approximately 130,000 distinct CDR3 sequences are present, 8.5% to 10% being singletons, with the ten largest covering more than 20%. Sample: PBMCs, mostly from graft donor cells, taken 180 days after TCRalphabeta/CD19-depleted stem cell transplant. The receptor was isolated from a girl under three years old who had a stem cell transplant for combined immunodeficiency, so the T cells may come from the graft donor. The chain links TRBV9 to TRBJ2-1, with D perhaps TRBD1 or TRBD2 (5 bases each). The CDR3 nucleotides are TGTGCCAGCAGCGGGACTCCCAATGGGGGAAATGAGCAGTTCTTC. As protein: CASSGTPNGGNEQFF.